This TCR beta chain was captured by sequencing in a study of cytomegalovirus exposure and HLA in healthy donors. Primers for the PCR totalled 60 Vbeta and 13 Jbeta. Original handling: Approximately 83 million unique TCR beta chains, roughly 11 million shared, were counted in a later analysis. Some clones are missing from TCRdb's copy, which holds only in-frame ones; the method was immunoSEQ multiplex PCR. V and J calls and clone size are as listed in that table; D and trimming were resolved from the DNA. This repertoire includes approximately 45,000 clones. A note on this clone: What it recognizes is unknown.

This CDR3 has 14 amino acids. The V gene's germline CDR1 is LNHDA and CDR2 SQIVND (reference sequence). Trimming stripped 1 base from V and 7 bases from J, with 10 bases between. General study findings and limits: CMV serostatus was the only immune exposure information that was available. Sequence variants that were highly shared formed a cluster that was likely a sequencing artifact.

The chain couples TRBV19 to TRBJ1-4; perhaps TRBD1 as D (5 bases). The sequencing input was PBMCs. This sequence originates from a male donor in good health and CMV-seronegative. CDR3 sequence (DNA): TGTGCCAGTAGTATAGGACAGAGTGGTGAAAAACTGTTTTTT. Its protein product is CASSIGQSGEKLFF.